The rows below give T cell receptor beta chains drawn from one sample of a study of beta chain features in type 1 diabetes. TCRdb keeps only in-frame clones here, not all; method: immunoSEQ multiplex PCR. The table includes 810,000 or so clones, around a sixth detected once. The sequenced sample was naive CD4+ T cells from blood. The receptors were gathered from a woman under 30 in good health. Each CDR3 is given with its conserved first and last residue. A D gene is named only where the DNA matches it firmly. Clone size is not always given. Where it is, it says once, few, many or a class for expanded clones.

TRBV29-1	TRBJ2-7	TRBD2	.	TGCAGCGTGGCTCCGGGACTACATTCCTACGAGCAGTACTTC	CSVAPGLHSYEQYF
TRBV25-1	TRBJ2-1	TRBD1	few	TGTGCCAGCAGTGTAAAACGGACAGGGGGGAGGGATGAGCAGTTCTTC	CASSVKRTGGRDEQFF
TRBV2	TRBJ2-3	TRBD1	few	TGTGCCAGCAGGACAGGGGGCGCCGGCACAGATACGCAGTATTTT	CASRTGGAGTDTQYF
TRBV10-3	TRBJ2-7	TRBD2	few	TGTGCCAGCTCTAGCGGGCCTGCCCACGAGCAGTACTTC	CASSSGPAHEQYF
TRBV7-8	TRBJ1-6	.	.	TGTGCCAGCAGCTTAGCCGGACAGAATTCACCCCTCCACTTT	CASSLAGQNSPLHF
TRBV14	TRBJ1-3	.	.	TGTGCCAGCAGCCCCGTCCGGGGAGGGACCATATATTTT	CASSPVRGGTIYF
TRBV27	TRBJ2-7	TRBD2	few	TGTGCCAGCAGCCATCCGGGACTATCTCACGAGCAGTACTTC	CASSHPGLSHEQYF
TRBV25-1	TRBJ2-5	TRBD2	few	TGTGCCAGCAGTTTTCGTCTAGCGGGCGAGACCCAGTACTTC	CASSFRLAGETQYF
TRBV25-1	TRBJ2-5	.	.	TGTGCCAGCAGTCCTGTTGTCTCTCCTGGGGAGACCCAGTACTTC	CASSPVVSPGETQYF
TRBV29-1	TRBJ2-1	.	.	TGCAGCGTTGAAGAGATCGGGAGCAGGAGTGTCAATGAGCAGTTCTTC	CSVEEIGSRSVNEQFF
TRBV20-1	TRBJ2-2	.	few	TGCAGTGCTAGCTTAGCCGGGGAGCTGTTTTTT	CSASLAGELFF
TRBV7-3	TRBJ2-1	.	few	TGTGCCAGCAGCGTAACAGGCACCTACAATGAGCAGTTCTTC	CASSVTGTYNEQFF
TRBV6-5	TRBJ1-1	.	.	TGTGCCAGCAGTTACTCGTACGGGAACACTGAAGCTTTCTTT	CASSYSYGNTEAFF
TRBV7-9	TRBJ2-1	.	few	TGTGCCAGCAGCTTAACTAGCTTGAGCTCCTACAATGAGCAGTTCTTC	CASSLTSLSSYNEQFF
TRBV27	TRBJ2-1	TRBD2	.	TGTGCCAGCAGTTTTGGGACTAGCGGGAGGAGTTCCTACAATGAGCAGTTCTTC	CASSFGTSGRSSYNEQFF
TRBV7-9	TRBJ2-1	.	few	TGTGCCAGCAGCTTAGGGATCAGGGAAACTAAGGATGAGCAGTTCTTC	CASSLGIRETKDEQFF
TRBV4-3	TRBJ2-7	.	.	TGCGCCAGCAGCCGCTTAATCGGACTCAGCTCCTACGAGCAGTACTTC	CASSRLIGLSSYEQYF
TRBV4-1	TRBJ1-1	TRBD1	.	TGCGCCAGCAGCCAAGTCACAGGGGGGGCTTTCTTT	CASSQVTGGAFF
TRBV19	TRBJ2-7	TRBD1	.	TGTGCCACAAGAGGGACAGGGGAATCGTACGAGCAGTACTTC	CATRGTGESYEQYF
TRBV4-2	TRBJ2-2	.	few	TGTGCCAGCAGCCAAGAATTCGTTAAGACCGGGGAGCTGTTTTTT	CASSQEFVKTGELFF
TRBV18	TRBJ2-7	TRBD2	few	TGTGCCAGCTCACCACGGACATCAGGGACTATTTACGAGCAGTACTTC	CASSPRTSGTIYEQYF
TRBV10-3	TRBJ2-1	.	.	TGTGCCATCAGATCCCTTAGCGGCAGCGCCAATGAGCAGTTCTTC	CAIRSLSGSANEQFF
TRBV11-1	TRBJ2-1	.	.	TGTGCCAGCCTGCAGCGGCCCTACAATGAGCAGTTCTTC	CASLQRPYNEQFF
TRBV5-4	TRBJ2-1	TRBD2	few	TGTGCCAGCAGCTTGGGAAGATTAGCGGGAGGGCGGGATGAGCAGTTCTTC	CASSLGRLAGGRDEQFF
TRBV28	TRBJ2-7	TRBD2	.	TGTGCCAGCAGTACGGCCGGGACTAGCGGGACCTACGAGCAGTACTTC	CASSTAGTSGTYEQYF
TRBV5-1	TRBJ2-5	.	.	TGCGCCAGCAGCTACGAACAAGAGACCCAGTACTTC	CASSYEQETQYF
TRBV7-9	TRBJ2-3	.	.	TGTGCCAGCATCGTGTCGGGAGCGGATACGCAGTATTTT	CASIVSGADTQYF
TRBV7-2	TRBJ2-1	.	few	TGTGCCAGCAAACCGGGACCGAACTACAATGAGCAGTTCTTC	CASKPGPNYNEQFF
TRBV5-1	TRBJ2-7	TRBD2	.	TGCGCCAGCAGCTTGGCCACCGGGACTAGTCTCTACGAGCAGTACTTC	CASSLATGTSLYEQYF
TRBV21-1	TRBJ2-5	.	.	TGTGCCAGCGGGGGGAGGTGGACCCAGTACTTC	CASGGRWTQYF
TRBV5-1	TRBJ2-7	TRBD1	few	TGCGCCAGCGTGCCCTACACAGGGGTCGAGCAGTACTTC	CASVPYTGVEQYF
TRBV5-1	TRBJ2-5	.	.	TGCGCCAGCAGGGAAGCCCAAGAGACCCAGTACTTC	CASREAQETQYF
TRBV10-2	TRBJ2-3	.	few	TGCGCCAGCAGTGAGTTAGTCTTCTCTAGCACAGATACGCAGTATTTT	CASSELVFSSTDTQYF
TRBV18	TRBJ2-3	TRBD1	few	TGTGCCAGCTCACCACTTATGCCGGGACAGGGGCGAAGTACGCAGTATTTT	CASSPLMPGQGRSTQYF
TRBV4-2	TRBJ1-5	TRBD1	few	TGTGCCAGCAGCCAAGACAGGGGGCGCCGTCAGCCCCAGCATTTT	CASSQDRGRRQPQHF
TRBV19	TRBJ2-1	TRBD2	few	TGTGCCAGTACGCGGAACGGACTCCTAGCGGGAGGGCAGAATGAGCAGTTCTTC	CASTRNGLLAGGQNEQFF
TRBV18	TRBJ2-7	.	few	TGTGCCAGCTCACCGACGTGGGGCCGAAGGGACGAGCAGTACTTC	CASSPTWGRRDEQYF
TRBV10-3	TRBJ1-2	.	few	TGTGCCATCGGGGCGAGTGGAACTAACTATGGCTACACCTTC	CAIGASGTNYGYTF
TRBV10-2	TRBJ2-5	.	few	TGCGCCAGCAGGACACAAGAGACCCAGTACTTC	CASRTQETQYF
TRBV28	TRBJ2-7	TRBD2	few	TGTGCCAGCAGTTTTTCCGTCGGGACTAGCGGGGCCTACGAGCAGTACTTC	CASSFSVGTSGAYEQYF
TRBV19	TRBJ1-1	TRBD1	.	TGTGCCAGTACCTCCCCCCGGACAGGGAGGGCTGAAGCTTTCTTT	CASTSPRTGRAEAFF
TRBV2	TRBJ1-1	.	few	TGTGCCAGCAGTGAAGCCGGGGTTGGAGACACTGAAGCTTTCTTT	CASSEAGVGDTEAFF
TRBV11-1	TRBJ2-5	.	few	TGTGCCAGCAGCTTTCGATTAGAGACCCAGTACTTC	CASSFRLETQYF
TRBV20-1	TRBJ2-2	.	few	TGCAGTGCCGGGACGGCCGGGGAGCTGTTTTTT	CSAGTAGELFF
TRBV7-2	TRBJ1-1	.	few	TGTGCCAGCAGCTTGGGCCGAAAAGTCGAAGCTTTCTTT	CASSLGRKVEAFF